This T cell receptor beta chain was retrieved from a study of blood T cell repertoires in COVID-19. In the original processing: Amplified reference gene primers provided the basis for estimating nucleated cell counts. TCRdb's copy holds only in-frame clones and misses some; the assay was immunoSEQ multiplex PCR. D and trimming were read from the DNA, whereas the V and J calls and clone size are those reported in that table. The sample lists fewer than 300,000 clones, 88% occurring once. The CDR3 length is 16 residues. The ends lost 7 bases at V and 6 bases at J; junction bases unmatched: 16. CDR1 and CDR2 from the germline V gene are SGHRS and YFSETQ.

V usage is TRBV5-1 and J usage is TRBJ2-3; 8 bases are shared with TRBD2. Sequencing was carried out using peripheral blood. The TCR comes from a middle-aged woman who had recovered from COVID-19. This CDR3 reads CASRRSTSSGGDTQYF. CDR3 nucleotides: TGCGCCAGCCGACGATCCACAAGCTCGGGAGGGGATACGCAGTATTTT.